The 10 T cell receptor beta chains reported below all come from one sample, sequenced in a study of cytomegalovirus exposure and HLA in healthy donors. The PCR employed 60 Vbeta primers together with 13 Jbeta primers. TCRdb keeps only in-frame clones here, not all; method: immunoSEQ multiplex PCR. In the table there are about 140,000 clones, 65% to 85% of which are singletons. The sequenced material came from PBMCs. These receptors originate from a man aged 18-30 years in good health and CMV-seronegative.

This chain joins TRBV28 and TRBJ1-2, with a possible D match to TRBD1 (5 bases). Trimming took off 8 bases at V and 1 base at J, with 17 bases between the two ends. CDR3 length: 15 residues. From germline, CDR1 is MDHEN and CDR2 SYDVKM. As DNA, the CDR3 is TGTGCCAGCGGGACTCTGGGGGGGGGTAACTATGGCTACACCTTC. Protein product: CASGTLGGGNYGYTF.

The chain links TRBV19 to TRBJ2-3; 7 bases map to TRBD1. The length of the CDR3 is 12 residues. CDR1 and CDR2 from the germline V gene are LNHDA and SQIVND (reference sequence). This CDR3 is CGTGPSTDTQYF. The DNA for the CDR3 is TGTGGGACAGGTCCTAGCACAGATACGCAGTATTTT.

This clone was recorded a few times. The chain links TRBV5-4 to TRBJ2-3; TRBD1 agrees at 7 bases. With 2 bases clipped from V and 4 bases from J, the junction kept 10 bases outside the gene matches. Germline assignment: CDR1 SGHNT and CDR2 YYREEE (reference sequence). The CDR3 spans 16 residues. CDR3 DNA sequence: TGTGCCAGCAGCTTCCCCAGACAGGGTACACCAGATACGCAGTATTTT. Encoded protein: CASSFPRQGTPDTQYF.

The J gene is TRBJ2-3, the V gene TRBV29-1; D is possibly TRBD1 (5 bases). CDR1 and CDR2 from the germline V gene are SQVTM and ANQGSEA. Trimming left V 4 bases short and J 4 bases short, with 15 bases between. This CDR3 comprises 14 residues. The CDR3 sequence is CSVGGRAKADTQYF. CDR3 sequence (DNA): TGCAGCGTTGGAGGCAGGGCAAAAGCAGATACGCAGTATTTT.

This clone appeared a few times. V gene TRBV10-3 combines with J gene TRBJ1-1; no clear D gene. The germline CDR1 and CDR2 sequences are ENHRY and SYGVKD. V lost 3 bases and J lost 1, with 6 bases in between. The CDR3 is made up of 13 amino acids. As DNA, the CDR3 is TGTGCCATCAGTGAAAGAGGGAACACTGAAGCTTTCTTT. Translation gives CAISERGNTEAFF.

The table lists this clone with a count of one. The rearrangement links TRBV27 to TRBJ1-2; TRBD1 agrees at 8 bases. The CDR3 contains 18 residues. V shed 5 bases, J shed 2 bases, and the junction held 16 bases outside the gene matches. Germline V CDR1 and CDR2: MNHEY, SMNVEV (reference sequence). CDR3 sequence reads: CASSTTRRGPPWNYGYTF. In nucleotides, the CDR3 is TGTGCCAGCAGTACTACGCGCAGGGGGCCCCCGTGGAACTATGGCTACACCTTC.

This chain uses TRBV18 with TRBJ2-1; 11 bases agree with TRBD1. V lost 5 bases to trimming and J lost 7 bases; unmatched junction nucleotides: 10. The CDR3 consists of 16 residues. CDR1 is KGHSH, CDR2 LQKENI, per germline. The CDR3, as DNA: TGTGCCAGCTCATTCCGGACAGGGGGCTTGGATAATGAGCAGTTCTTC. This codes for CASSFRTGGLDNEQFF.

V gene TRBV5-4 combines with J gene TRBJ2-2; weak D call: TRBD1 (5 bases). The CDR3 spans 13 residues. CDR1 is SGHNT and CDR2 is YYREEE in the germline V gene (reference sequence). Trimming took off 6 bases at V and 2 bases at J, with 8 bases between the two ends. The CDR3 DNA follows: TGTGCCAGCATTAGGGGAAACACCGGGGAGCTGTTTTTT. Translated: CASIRGNTGELFF.

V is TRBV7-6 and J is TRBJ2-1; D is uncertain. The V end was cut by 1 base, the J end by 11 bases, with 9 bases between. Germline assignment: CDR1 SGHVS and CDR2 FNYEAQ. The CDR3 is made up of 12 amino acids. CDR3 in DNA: TGTGCCAGCAGCTTAGGGGCGAACCAGCAGTTCTTC. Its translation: CASSLGANQQFF.

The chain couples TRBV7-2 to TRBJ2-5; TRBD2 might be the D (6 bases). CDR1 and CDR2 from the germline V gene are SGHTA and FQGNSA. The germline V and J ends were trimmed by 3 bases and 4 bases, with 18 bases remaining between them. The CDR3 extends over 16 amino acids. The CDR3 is CASSFGGRGIIETQYF. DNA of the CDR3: TGTGCCAGCAGCTTCGGAGGGCGGGGAATTATAGAGACCCAGTACTTC.